The rows below give T cell receptor beta chains drawn from one sample of a study of control samples from healthy donors and cancer patients. Using immunoSEQ multiplex PCR, the repertoire was profiled, and TCRdb retains in-frame clones only, with some absent. Among tens of thousands of clones listed, about 80% were seen once. Sequenced material: PBMCs. The receptors shown here come from a man aged 60 to 75 with head and neck cancer. Each CDR3 is given with its conserved first and last residue. A D gene is named only where the DNA matches it firmly. Size values are once, few and many counts, or a class for expanded clones, and some rows have none.

>-|TRBV5-4|16|-|TRBJ2-1
TGTGCCAGCAGCTTGGGAGGGGCGGGGTTCGGGAATGAGCAGTTCTTC
CASSLGGAGFGNEQFF
>medium-sized|TRBV5-1|13|-|TRBJ2-2
TGCGCCAGCAGCTTGCTAGGGTTCGGGGAGCTGTTTTTT
CASSLLGFGELFF
>-|TRBV11-2|17|TRBD2|TRBJ2-1
TGTGCCAGCAGCTTAGGAACTAGCGGGTACTCCTACAATGAGCAGTTCTTC
CASSLGTSGYSYNEQFF
>-|TRBV12-3/TRBV12-4|13|-|TRBJ1-3
TGTGCCAGCAGTTTGGGGCAGTTAAACACCATATATTTT
CASSLGQLNTIYF
>few|TRBV28|14|-|TRBJ1-2
TGTGCCAGCACCCAAGGGGGGGAGAGTGGAGGCTACACCTTC
CASTQGGESGGYTF
>-|TRBV7-9|14|-|TRBJ1-1
TGTGCCAGCAGCCCAGTACGTGCGGCCACTGAAGCTTTCTTT
CASSPVRAATEAFF
>-|TRBV10-2|13|-|TRBJ1-3
TGCGCCAGCAGTGAGTTCAGGTGGAACACCATATATTTT
CASSEFRWNTIYF
>-|TRBV5-1|15|-|TRBJ1-1
TGCGCCAGCAGCCTTGCGGCCACAATGAACACTGAAGCTTTCTTT
CASSLAATMNTEAFF
>-|TRBV6-6|14|TRBD1|TRBJ1-5
TGTGCCAGCAGATCTGGACAGGGGGTTCAGCCCCAGCATTTT
CASRSGQGVQPQHF
>once|TRBV6-4|13|-|TRBJ2-5
TGTGCCAGCAGTAGGGGAACGGGGGAGACCCAGTACTTC
CASSRGTGETQYF
>-|TRBV28|15|-|TRBJ2-1
TGTGCCAGCAGTTTCTGGGGCCCGTCCTACAATGAGCAGTTCTTC
CASSFWGPSYNEQFF
>-|TRBV5-1|14|TRBD2|TRBJ2-7
TGCGCCAGCAGCTTGGCCCTAGCGGCCTACGAGCAGTACTTC
CASSLALAAYEQYF